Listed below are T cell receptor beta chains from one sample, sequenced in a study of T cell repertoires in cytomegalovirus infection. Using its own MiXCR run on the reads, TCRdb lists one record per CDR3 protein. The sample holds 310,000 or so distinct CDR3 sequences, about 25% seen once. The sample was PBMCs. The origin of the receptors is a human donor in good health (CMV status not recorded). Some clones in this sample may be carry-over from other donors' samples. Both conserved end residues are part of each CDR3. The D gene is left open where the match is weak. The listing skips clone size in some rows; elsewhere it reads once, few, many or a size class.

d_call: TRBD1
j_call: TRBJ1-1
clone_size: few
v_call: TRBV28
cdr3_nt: TGTGCCAGCAGTCTTGCCAGGGGGGTGAACACTGAAGCTTTCTTT
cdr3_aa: CASSLARGVNTEAFF

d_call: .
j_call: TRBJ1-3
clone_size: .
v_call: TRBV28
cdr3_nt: TGTGCCAGCAGCCCCATGGGGTCTGGAAACACCATATATTTT
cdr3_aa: CASSPMGSGNTIYF

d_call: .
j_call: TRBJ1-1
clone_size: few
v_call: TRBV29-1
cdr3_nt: TGCAGCGTTGTTTCCGGAGGGTCAGGAGCTTTCTTT
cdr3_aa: CSVVSGGSGAFF

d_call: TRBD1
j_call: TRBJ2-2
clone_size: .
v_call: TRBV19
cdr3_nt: TGTGCCAGTACCCGGACAGGGACGAACACCGGGGAGCTGTTTTTT
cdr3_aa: CASTRTGTNTGELFF

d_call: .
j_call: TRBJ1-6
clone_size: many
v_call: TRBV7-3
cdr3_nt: TGTGCCAGCAGCTCGTTGGGGGGTGGATCACCCCTCCACTTT
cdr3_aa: CASSSLGGGSPLHF

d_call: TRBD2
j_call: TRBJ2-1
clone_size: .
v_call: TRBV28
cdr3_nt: TGTGCCAGCAGTTTTTCTAGCGGGGGGTACTACAATGAGCAGTTCTTC
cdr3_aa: CASSFSSGGYYNEQFF

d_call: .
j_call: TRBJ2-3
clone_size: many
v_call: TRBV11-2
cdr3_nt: TGTGCCAGCAGCTTATACAGGATCAGCACAGATACGCAGTATTTT
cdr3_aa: CASSLYRISTDTQYF

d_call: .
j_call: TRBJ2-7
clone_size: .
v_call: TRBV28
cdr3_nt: TGTGCCAGCAGTTCGGAAGGGGCCGTCCAGTACTTC
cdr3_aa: CASSSEGAVQYF

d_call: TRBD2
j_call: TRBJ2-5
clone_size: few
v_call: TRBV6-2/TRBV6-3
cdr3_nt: TGTGCCAGCAGTTACACAAAGGGACTAGCGGGCCAGTACCAAGAGACCCAGTACTTC
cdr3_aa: CASSYTKGLAGQYQETQYF

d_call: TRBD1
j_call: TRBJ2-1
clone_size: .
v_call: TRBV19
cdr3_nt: TGTGCCAGTAGTATCGGGACAGGGGGAAACAATGAGCAGTTCTTC
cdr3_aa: CASSIGTGGNNEQFF

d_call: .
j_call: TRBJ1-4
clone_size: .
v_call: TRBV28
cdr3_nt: TGTGCCAGCAGCCCGAACGCTGGATCCCGTGCCACTAATGAAAAACTGTTTTTT
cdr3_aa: CASSPNAGSRATNEKLFF

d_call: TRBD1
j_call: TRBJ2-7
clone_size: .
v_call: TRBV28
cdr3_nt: TGTGCCAGCAGGGGGGACAGGGGGCACTACGAGCAGTACTTC
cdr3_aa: CASRGDRGHYEQYF

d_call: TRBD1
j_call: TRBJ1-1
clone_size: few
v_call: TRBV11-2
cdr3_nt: TGTGCCAGCAGCCCGGATCGATGGACAGGCAGGAACACTGAAGCTTTCTTT
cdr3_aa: CASSPDRWTGRNTEAFF

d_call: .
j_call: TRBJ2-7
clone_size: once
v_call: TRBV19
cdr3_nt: TGTGCCAGTAGTAACGCCCCCCGCGACGAGCAGTACTTC
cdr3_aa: CASSNAPRDEQYF

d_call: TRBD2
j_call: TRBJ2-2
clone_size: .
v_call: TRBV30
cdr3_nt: TGTGCCTGGAGTGTCGGGGGGACCAACACCGGGGAGCTGTTTTTT
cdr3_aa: CAWSVGGTNTGELFF

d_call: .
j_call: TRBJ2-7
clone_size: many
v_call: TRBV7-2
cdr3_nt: TGTGCCAGCAGCACCGGGGGCTTCAACGAGCAGTACTTC
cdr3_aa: CASSTGGFNEQYF

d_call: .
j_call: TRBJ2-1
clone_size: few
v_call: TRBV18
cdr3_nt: TGTGCCAGCAGCCCCACCCGCTCCTACAATGAGCAGTTCTTC
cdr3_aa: CASSPTRSYNEQFF

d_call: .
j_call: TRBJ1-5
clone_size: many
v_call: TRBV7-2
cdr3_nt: TGTGCCAGCAGCTCATACAGGGAACAGCCCCAGCATTTT
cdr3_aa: CASSSYREQPQHF

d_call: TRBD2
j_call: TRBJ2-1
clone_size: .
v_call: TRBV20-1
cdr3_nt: TGCAGTGCTAGATGGGAACGCGGGGGGGGTCGGAATGAGCAGTTCTTC
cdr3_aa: CSARWERGGGRNEQFF

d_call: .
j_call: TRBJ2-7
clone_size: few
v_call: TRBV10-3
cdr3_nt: TGTGCCATCTCCGTGGAGGGGACAAACTTCTACGAGCAGTACTTC
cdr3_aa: CAISVEGTNFYEQYF

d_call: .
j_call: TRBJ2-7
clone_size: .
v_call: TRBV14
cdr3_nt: TGTGCCAGCAGCCCCGGTTCGGGAGCACGGTGGGAGCAGTACTTC
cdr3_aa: CASSPGSGARWEQYF

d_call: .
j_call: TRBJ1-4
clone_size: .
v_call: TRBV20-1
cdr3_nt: TGCAGTGCTAGTGCCGCCATAAATGAAAAACTGTTTTTT
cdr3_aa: CSASAAINEKLFF

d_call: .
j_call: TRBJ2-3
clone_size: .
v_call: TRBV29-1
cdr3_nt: TGCAGCGGGGGGGACAACACAGATACGCAGTATTTT
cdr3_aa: CSGGDNTDTQYF

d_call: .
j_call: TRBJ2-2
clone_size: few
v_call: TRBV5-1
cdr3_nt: TGCGCCAGCAGCTTGGTGTTGTCGAGCGGGGAGCTGTTTTTT
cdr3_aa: CASSLVLSSGELFF

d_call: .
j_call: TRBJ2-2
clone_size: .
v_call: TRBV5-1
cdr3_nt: TGCGCCAGCAGCTTGGCGCAGGGACAAGGCGGGGAGCTGTTTTTT
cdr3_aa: CASSLAQGQGGELFF

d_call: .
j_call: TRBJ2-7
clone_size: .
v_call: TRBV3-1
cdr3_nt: TGTGCCAGCAGCCAAGATCCGCGAGGCGAGCAGTACTTC
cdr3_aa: CASSQDPRGEQYF

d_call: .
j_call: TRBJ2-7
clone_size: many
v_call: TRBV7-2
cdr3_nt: TGTGCCAGCAGCAATACAGGGAGCTACGAGCAGTACTTC
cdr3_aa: CASSNTGSYEQYF

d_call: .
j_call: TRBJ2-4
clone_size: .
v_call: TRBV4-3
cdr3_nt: TGCGCCAGCAGCCAAGATAATCAGGTTACTCAGTACTTC
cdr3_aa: CASSQDNQVTQYF

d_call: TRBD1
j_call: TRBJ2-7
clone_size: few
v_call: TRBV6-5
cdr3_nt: TGTGCCAGCAGTTTGGGACAGACAACCTACGAGCAGTACTTC
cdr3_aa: CASSLGQTTYEQYF

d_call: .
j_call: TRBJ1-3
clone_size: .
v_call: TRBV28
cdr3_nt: TGTGCCAGCAGTTTATATGGTAATGGAAACACCATATATTTT
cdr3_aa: CASSLYGNGNTIYF

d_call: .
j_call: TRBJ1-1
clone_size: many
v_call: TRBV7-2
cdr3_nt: TGTGCCAGCAGCTTAGGGCAGGGAGGAGGGAACACTGAAGCTTTCTTT
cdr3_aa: CASSLGQGGGNTEAFF

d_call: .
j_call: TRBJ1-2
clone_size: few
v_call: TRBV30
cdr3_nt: TGTGCCTCGGAAAGGAGGAAGGAGTATGGCTACACCTTC
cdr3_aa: CASERRKEYGYTF

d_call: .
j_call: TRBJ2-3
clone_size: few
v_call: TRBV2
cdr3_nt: TGTGCCAGCAGAGAAGATACAGATACGCAGTATTTT
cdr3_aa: CASREDTDTQYF

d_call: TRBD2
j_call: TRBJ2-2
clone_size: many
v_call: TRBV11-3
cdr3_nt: TGTGCCAGCAGTTCACCGGGACTACGGAACACCGGGGAGCTGTTTTTT
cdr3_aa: CASSSPGLRNTGELFF

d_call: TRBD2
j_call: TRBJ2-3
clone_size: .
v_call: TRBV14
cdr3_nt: TGTGCCAGCAGCGGTCTACTAGCGGGGCGCACAGATACGCAGTATTTT
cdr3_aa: CASSGLLAGRTDTQYF

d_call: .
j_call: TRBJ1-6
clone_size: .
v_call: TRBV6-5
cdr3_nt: TGTGCCAGCACCGGACCAGGGTACAATTCACCCCTCCACTTT
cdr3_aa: CASTGPGYNSPLHF

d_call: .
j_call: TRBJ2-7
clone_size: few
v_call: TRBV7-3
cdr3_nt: TGTGCCAGCAGCCCGACTGGACTGGTCGAGCAGTACTTC
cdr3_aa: CASSPTGLVEQYF

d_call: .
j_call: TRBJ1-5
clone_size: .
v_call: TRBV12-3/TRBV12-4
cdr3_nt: TGTGCCAGCAGTTCCACAGGGACCGACAATCAGCCCCAGCATTTT
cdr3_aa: CASSSTGTDNQPQHF

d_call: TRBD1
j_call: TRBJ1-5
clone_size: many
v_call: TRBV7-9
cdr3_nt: TGTGCCAGCAGCTTTTCCGGGACAGGTAGTACTCAGCCCCAGCATTTT
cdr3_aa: CASSFSGTGSTQPQHF

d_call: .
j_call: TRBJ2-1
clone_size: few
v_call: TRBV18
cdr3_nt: TGTGCCAGCTCACCACCAGGAGTCGATGAGCAGTTCTTC
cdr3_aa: CASSPPGVDEQFF

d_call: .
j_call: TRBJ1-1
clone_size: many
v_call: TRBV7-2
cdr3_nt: TGTGCCAGCAGCGTACAAGGGTTTGGAACTGAAGCTTTCTTT
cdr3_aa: CASSVQGFGTEAFF

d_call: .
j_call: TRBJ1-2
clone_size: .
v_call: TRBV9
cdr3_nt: TGTGCCAGCAGCGCACATGCTCGGGGATCGCGAGGCTACACCTTC
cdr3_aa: CASSAHARGSRGYTF

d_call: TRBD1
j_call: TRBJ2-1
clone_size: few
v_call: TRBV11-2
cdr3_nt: TGTGCCAGCAGCTTAGACCGGGGCAGGGGGCATGAGCAGTTCTTC
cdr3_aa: CASSLDRGRGHEQFF

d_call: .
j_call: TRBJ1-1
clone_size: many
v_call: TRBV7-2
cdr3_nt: TGTGCCAGCAGCTTAGAGGTGTGGGCCCCTGAAGCTTTCTTT
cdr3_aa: CASSLEVWAPEAFF

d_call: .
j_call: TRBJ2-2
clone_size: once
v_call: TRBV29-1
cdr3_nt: TGCAGCGTTTTAGTAGCGGCCACCGGGGAGCTGTTTTTT
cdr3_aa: CSVLVAATGELFF

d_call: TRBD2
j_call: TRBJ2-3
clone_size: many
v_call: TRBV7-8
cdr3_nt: TGTGCCAGCAGCTTACTAGCGGGAGGATCTAGCACAGATACGCAGTATTTT
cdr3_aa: CASSLLAGGSSTDTQYF

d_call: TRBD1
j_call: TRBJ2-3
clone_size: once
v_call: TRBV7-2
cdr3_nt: TGTGCCAGCTCCCGGAGCAGGGGGCGAAGGTTATCCACAGATACGCAGTATTTT
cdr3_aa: CASSRSRGRRLSTDTQYF

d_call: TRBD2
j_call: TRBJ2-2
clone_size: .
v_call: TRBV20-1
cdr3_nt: TGCAGTGTGGGGGGGTATGGCACCGGGGAGCTGTTTTTT
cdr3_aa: CSVGGYGTGELFF

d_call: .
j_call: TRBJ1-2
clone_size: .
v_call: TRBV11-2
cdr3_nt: TGTGCCAGCAGCTGGGGCGGCTATGGCTACACCTTC
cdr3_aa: CASSWGGYGYTF

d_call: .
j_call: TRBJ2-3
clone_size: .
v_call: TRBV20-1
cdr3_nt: TGCAGTGCTAGAAGGGGGGGTGCAGATACGCAGTATTTT
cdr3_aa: CSARRGGADTQYF

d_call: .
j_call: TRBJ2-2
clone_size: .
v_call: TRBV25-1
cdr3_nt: TGTGCCAGCAGTGAGCCTAATAGGGAGCTGTTTTTT
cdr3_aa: CASSEPNRELFF

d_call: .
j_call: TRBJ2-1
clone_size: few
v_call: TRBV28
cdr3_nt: TGTGCCAGCAGTTCTCGGGACCCTCGGAGCTCCTACAATGAGCAGTTCTTC
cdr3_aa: CASSSRDPRSSYNEQFF

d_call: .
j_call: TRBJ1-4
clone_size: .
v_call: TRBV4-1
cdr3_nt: TGCGCCAGCAGCCGTTCAACTAATGAAAAACTGTTTTTT
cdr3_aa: CASSRSTNEKLFF

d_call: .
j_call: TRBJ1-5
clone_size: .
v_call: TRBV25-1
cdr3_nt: TGTGCCAGCAGTAGGGGTGGGCAGCCCCAGCATTTT
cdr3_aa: CASSRGGQPQHF

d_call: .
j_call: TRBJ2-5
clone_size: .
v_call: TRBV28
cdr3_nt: TGTGCCAGCAGGGCAGGCGCCCTCAAGACCCAGTACTTC
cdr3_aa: CASRAGALKTQYF

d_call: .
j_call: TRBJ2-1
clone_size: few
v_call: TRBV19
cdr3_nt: TGTGCCAGTACTAAGGACGTGAGCTCCTACAATGAGCAGTTCTTC
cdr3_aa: CASTKDVSSYNEQFF

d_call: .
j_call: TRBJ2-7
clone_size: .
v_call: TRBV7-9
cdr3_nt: TGTGCCAGCAGCTCTACCCGGGACAATCCCTACGAGCAGTACTTC
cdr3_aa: CASSSTRDNPYEQYF

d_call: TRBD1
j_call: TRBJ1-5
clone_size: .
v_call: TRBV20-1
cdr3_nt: TGCAGTGCGAGACAGGGAACTCAGCCCCAGCATTTT
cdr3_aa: CSARQGTQPQHF

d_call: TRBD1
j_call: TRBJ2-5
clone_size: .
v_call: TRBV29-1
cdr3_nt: TGCAGCGTTCAACAGGGGACCCAAGAGACCCAGTACTTC
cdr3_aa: CSVQQGTQETQYF